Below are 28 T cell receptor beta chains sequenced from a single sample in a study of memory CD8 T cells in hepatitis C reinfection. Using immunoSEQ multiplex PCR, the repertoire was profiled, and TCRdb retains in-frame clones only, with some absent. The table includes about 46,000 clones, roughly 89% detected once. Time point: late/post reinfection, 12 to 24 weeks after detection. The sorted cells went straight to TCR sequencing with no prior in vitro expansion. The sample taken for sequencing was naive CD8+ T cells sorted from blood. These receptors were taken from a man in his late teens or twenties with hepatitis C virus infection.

CDR3 sequence reads: CASSLGRGGGYEQYF. The CDR3 DNA follows: TGTGCCAGCAGTTTAGGACGGGGAGGTGGGTACGAGCAGTACTTC. The chain joins TRBV28 to TRBJ2-7; a weak D match, TRBD2 (6 bases). This CDR3 contains 15 residues. Trimming removed 2 bases at V and 4 bases at J, with 15 bases between. The germline gives CDR1 MDHEN, CDR2 SYDVKM. Full variable domain (remainder filled in from reference TRBV28 and TRBJ2-7): DVKVTQSSRYLVKRTGEKVFLECVQDMDHENMFWYRQDPGLGLRLIYFSYDVKMKEKGDIPEGYSVSREKKERFSLILESASTNQTSMYLCASSLGRGGGYEQYFGPGTRLTVT.

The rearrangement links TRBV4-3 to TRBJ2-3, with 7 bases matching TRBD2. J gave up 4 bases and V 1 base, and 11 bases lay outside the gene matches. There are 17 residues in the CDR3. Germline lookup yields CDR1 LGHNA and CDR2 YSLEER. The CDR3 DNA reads TGCGCCAGCAGCCAAGCTGGGACTACCGGTTGGGCAGATACGCAGTATTTT. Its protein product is CASSQAGTTGWADTQYF.

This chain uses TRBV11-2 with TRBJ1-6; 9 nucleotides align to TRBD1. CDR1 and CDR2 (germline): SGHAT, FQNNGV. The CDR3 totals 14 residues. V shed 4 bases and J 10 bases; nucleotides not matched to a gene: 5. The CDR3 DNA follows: TGTGCCAGCAGCTATGGGACAGGGAACTCACCCCTCCACTTT. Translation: CASSYGTGNSPLHF.

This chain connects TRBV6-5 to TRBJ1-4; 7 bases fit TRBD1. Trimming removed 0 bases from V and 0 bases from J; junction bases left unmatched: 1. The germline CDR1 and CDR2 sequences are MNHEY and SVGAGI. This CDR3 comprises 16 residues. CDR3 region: CASSYSQGATNEKLFF. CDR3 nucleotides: TGTGCCAGCAGTTACTCGCAGGGGGCAACTAATGAAAAACTGTTTTTT.

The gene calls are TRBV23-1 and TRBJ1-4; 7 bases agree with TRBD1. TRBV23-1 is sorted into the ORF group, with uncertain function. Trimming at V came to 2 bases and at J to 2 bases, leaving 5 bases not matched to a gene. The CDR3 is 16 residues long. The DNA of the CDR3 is TGCGCCAGCAGTCAAGGGAAGGGGGCCACTAATGAAAAACTGTTTTTT. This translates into CASSQGKGATNEKLFF.

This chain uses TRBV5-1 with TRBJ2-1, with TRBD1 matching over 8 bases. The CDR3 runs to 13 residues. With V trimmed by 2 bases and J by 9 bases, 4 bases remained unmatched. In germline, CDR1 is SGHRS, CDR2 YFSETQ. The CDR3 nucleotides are TGCGCCAGCAGCTTACAGGGGGTGAGTGAGCAGTTCTTC. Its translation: CASSLQGVSEQFF.

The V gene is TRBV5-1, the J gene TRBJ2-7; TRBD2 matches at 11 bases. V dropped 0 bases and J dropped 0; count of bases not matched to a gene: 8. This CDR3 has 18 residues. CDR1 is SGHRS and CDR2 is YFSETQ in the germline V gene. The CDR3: CASSLDPSGRTISYEQYF. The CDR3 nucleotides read TGCGCCAGCAGCTTGGATCCTAGCGGGAGGACGATCTCCTACGAGCAGTACTTC.

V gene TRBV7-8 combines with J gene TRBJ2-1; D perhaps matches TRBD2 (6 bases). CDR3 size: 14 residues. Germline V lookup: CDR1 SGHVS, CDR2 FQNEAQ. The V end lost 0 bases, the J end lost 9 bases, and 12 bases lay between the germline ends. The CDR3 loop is CASSLAVRGSEQFF. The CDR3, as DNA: TGTGCCAGCAGCTTAGCCGTTCGGGGGTCTGAGCAGTTCTTC. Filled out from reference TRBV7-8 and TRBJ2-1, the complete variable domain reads GAGVSQSPRYKVAKRGQDVALRCDPISGHVSLFWYQQALGQGPEFLTYFQNEAQLDKSGLPSDRFFAERPEGSVSTLKIQRTQQEDSAVYLCASSLAVRGSEQFFGPGTRLTVL.

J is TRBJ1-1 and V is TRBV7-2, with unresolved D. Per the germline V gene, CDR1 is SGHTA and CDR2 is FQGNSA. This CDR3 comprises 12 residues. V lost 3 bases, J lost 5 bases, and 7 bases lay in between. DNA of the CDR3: TGTGCCAGCAGCTTGGGAGTAACTGAAGCTTTCTTT. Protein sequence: CASSLGVTEAFF.

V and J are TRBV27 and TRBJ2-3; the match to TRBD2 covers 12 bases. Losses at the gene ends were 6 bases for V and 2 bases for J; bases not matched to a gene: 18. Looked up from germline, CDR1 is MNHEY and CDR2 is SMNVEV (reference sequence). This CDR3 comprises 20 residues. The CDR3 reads CASRLASGLAGATSTDTQYF. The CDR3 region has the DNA TGTGCCAGCAGACTGGCTTCGGGACTAGCGGGCGCGACCTCCACAGATACGCAGTATTTT.

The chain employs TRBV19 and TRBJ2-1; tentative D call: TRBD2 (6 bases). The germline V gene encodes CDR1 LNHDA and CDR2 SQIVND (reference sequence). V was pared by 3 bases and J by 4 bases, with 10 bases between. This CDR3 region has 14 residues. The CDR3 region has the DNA TGTGCCAGTAGTATGGGACGGGGGTACAATGAGCAGTTCTTC. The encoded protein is CASSMGRGYNEQFF. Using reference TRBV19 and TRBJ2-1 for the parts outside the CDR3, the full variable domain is DGGITQSPKYLFRKEGQNVTLSCEQNLNHDAMYWYRQDPGQGLRLIYYSQIVNDFQKGDIAEGYSVSREKKESFPLTVTSAQKNPTAFYLCASSMGRGYNEQFFGPGTRLTVL.

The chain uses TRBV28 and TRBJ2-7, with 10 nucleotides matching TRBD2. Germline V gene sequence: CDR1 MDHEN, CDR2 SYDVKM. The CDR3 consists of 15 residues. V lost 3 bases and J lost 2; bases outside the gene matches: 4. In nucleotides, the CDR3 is TGTGCCAGCAGTTTTAGTCTAGCGGGAGCCTACGAGCAGTACTTC. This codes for CASSFSLAGAYEQYF. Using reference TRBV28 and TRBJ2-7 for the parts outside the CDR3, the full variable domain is DVKVTQSSRYLVKRTGEKVFLECVQDMDHENMFWYRQDPGLGLRLIYFSYDVKMKEKGDIPEGYSVSREKKERFSLILESASTNQTSMYLCASSFSLAGAYEQYFGPGTRLTVT.

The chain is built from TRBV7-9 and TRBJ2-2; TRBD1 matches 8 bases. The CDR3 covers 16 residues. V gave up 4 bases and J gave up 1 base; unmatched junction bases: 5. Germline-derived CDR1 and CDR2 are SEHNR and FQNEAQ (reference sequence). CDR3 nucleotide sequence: TGTGCCAGCAGCTCGACAGGGGAAGGGAACACCGGGGAGCTGTTTTTT. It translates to CASSSTGEGNTGELFF.

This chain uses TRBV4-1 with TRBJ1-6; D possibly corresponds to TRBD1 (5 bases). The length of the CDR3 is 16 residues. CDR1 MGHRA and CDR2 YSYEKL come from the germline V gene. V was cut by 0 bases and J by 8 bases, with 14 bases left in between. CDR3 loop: CASSQDGGAGDSPLHF. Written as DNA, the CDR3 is TGCGCCAGCAGCCAAGACGGTGGGGCGGGGGATTCACCCCTCCACTTT.

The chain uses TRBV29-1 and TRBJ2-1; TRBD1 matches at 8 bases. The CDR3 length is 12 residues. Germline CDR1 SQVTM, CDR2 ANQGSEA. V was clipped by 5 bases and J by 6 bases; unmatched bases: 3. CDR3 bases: TGCAGCGTTATACAGGGGGGCAATGAGCAGTTCTTC. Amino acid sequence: CSVIQGGNEQFF.

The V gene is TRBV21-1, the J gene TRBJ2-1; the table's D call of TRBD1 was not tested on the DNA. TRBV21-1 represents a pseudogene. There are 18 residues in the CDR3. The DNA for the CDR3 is TGTGCCAGCAGCACAAAAGACAGGGGCCAACCGTCCTACAATGAGCAGTTCTTC. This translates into CASSTKDRGQPSYNEQFF.

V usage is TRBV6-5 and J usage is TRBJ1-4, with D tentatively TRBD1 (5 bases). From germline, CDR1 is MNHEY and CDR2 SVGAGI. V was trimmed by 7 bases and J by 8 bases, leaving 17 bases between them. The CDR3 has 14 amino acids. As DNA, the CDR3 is TGTGCCAGCAAATATGTAAGGGAGGGGGAAAAACTGTTTTTT. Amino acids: CASKYVREGEKLFF.

DNA for the CDR3: TGTGCCAGCAGTCCCCGGACAGGGGGCTCCTACAATGAGCAGTTCTTC. It codes for CASSPRTGGSYNEQFF. The chain carries TRBV2 and TRBJ2-1, with 10 bases matching TRBD1. After removal of 5 bases from V and 0 bases from J, the junction contained 4 bases not matched to a gene. Per germline, CDR1 SNHLY and CDR2 FYNNEI. The CDR3 has 16 residues.

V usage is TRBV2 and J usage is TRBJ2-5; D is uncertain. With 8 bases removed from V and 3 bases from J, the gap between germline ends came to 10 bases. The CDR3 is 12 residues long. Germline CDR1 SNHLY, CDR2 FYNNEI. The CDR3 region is CASLSREETQYF. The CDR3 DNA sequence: TGTGCCAGCTTATCTCGAGAAGAGACCCAGTACTTC.

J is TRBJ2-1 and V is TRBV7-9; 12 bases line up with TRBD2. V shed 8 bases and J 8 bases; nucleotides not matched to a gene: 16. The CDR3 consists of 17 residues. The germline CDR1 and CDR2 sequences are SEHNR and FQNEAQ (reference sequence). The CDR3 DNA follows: TGTGCCAGCTTCGGCCTAGCGGGGGGGGTCGGCCACGATGAGCAGTTCTTC. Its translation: CASFGLAGGVGHDEQFF.

The CDR3: CASSGGGGPTTQYF. CDR3 bases: TGTGCCAGCAGCGGAGGGGGAGGGCCTACGACCCAGTACTTC. The chain is built from TRBV11-2 and TRBJ2-5, with D possibly being TRBD2 (7 bases). V lost 5 bases to trimming and J lost 7 bases, with 17 bases between them. CDR1 and CDR2 (germline): SGHAT, FQNNGV. The CDR3 extends over 14 amino acids.

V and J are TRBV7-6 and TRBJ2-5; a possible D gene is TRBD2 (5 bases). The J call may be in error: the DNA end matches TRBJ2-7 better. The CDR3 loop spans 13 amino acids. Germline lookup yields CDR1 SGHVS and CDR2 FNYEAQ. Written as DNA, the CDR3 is TGTGCCAGCAGCTTGACCGGGATCAACGAGCAGTACTTC. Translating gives CASSLTGINEQYF.

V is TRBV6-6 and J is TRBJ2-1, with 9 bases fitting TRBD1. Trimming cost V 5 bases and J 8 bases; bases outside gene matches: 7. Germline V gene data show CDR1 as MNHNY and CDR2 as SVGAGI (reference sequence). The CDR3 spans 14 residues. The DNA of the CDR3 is TGTGCCAGCAGTGGGGGACAGGGATCGGATGAGCAGTTCTTC. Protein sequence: CASSGGQGSDEQFF.

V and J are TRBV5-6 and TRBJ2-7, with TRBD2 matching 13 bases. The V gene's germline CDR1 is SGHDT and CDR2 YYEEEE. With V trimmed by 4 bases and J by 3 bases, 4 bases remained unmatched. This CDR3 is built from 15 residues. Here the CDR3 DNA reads TGTGCCAGCAGCCTGGGACTAGCGGGGAACTACGAGCAGTACTTC. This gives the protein CASSLGLAGNYEQYF.

The CDR3 DNA follows: TGTGCCAGCAGCTTTCTTGGGGCGCCGAGCACTGAAGCTTTCTTT. Amino acid sequence: CASSFLGAPSTEAFF. The genes are TRBV7-2 and TRBJ1-1, with D possibly matching TRBD1 (5 bases). V shed 3 bases and J shed 4 bases, with 15 bases lying between them. This CDR3 has 15 amino acids. CDR1 and CDR2 from the germline V gene are SGHTA and FQGNSA.

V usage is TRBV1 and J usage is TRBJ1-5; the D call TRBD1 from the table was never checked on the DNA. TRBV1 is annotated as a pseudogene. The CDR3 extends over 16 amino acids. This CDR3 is CTSSQELGQTNQPQHF. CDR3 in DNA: TGCACCAGCAGCCAAGAGCTGGGGCAGACGAATCAGCCCCAGCATTTT.

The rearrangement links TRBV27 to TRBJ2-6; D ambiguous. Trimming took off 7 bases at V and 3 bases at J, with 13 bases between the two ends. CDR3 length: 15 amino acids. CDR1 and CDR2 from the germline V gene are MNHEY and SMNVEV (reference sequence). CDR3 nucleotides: TGTGCCAGCAAGGAGTTGTTCCGTGGGGCCAACGTCCTGACTTTC. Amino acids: CASKELFRGANVLTF. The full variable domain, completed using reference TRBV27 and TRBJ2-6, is EAQVTQNPRYLITVTGKKLTVTCSQNMNHEYMSWYRQDPGLGLRQIYYSMNVEVTDKGDVPEGYKVSRKEKRNFPLILESPSPNQTSLYFCASKELFRGANVLTFGAGSRLTVL.

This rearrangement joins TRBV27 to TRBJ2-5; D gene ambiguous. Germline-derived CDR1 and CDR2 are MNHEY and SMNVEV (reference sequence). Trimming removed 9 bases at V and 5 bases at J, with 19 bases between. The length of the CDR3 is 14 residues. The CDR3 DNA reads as TGTGCCAGTCGCGAGTTGGGCTCCGGCGAGACCCAGTACTTC. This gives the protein CASRELGSGETQYF.